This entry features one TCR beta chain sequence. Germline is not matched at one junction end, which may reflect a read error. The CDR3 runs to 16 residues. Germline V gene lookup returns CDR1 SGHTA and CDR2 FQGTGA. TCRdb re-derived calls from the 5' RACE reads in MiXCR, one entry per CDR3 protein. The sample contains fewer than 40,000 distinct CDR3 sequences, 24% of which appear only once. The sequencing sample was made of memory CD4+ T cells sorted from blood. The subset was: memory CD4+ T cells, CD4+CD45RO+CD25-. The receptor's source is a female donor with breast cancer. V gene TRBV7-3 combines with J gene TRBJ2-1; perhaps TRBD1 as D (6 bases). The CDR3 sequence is CARSLLRGSAYNEQFF. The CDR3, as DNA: TGTGCCCGCAGCCTCCTCAGGGGCTCCGCCTACAATGAGCAGTTCTTC.